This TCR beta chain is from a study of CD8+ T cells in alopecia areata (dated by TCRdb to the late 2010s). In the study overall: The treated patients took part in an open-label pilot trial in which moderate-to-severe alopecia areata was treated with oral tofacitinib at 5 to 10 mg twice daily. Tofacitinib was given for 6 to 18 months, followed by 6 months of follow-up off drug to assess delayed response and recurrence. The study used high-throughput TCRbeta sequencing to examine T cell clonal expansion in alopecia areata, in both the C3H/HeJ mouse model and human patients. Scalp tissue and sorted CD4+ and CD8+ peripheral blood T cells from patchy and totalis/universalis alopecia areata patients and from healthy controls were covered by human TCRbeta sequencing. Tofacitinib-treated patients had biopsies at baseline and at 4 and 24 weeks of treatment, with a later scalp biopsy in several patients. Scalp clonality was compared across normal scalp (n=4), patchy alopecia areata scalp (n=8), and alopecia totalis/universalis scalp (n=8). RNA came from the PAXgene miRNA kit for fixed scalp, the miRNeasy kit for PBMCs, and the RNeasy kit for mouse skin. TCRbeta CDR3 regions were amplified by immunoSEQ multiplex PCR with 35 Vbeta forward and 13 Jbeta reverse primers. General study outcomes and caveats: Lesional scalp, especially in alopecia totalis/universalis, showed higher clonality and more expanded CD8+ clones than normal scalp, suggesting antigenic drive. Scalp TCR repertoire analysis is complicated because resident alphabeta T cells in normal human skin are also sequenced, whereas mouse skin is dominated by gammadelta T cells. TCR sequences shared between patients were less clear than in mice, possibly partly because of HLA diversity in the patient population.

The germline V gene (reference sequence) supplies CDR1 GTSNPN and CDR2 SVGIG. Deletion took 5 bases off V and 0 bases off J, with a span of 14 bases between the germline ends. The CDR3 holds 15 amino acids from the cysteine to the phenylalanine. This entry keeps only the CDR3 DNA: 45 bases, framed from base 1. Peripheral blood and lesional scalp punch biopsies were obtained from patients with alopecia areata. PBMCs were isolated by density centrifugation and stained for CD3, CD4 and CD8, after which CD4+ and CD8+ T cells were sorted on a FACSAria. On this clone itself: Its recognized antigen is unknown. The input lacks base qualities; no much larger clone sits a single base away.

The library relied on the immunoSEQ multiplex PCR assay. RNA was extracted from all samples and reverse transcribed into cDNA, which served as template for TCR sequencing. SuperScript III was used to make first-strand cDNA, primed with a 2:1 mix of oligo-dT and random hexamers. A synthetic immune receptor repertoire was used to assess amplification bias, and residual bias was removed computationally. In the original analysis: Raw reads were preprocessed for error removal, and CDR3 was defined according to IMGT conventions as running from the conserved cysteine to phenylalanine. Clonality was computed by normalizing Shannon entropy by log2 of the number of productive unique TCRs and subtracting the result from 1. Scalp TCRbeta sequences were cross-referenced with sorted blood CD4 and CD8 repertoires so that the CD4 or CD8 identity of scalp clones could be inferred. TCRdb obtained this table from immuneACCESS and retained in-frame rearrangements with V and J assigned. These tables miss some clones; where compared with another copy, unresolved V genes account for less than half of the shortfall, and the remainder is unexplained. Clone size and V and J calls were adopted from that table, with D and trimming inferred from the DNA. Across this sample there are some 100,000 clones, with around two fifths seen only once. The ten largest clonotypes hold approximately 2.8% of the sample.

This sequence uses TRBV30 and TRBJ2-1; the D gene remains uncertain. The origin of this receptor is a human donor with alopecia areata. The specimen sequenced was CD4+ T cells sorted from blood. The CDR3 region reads CAWSARYSSYNEQFF. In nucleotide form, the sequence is TGTGCCTGGTCTGCTAGGTATAGCTCCTACAATGAGCAGTTCTTC.